This T cell receptor beta chain appears in the sequencing data of a study of blood T cell repertoires in COVID-19. V gave up 0 bases and J gave up 4 bases, with 6 bases separating them. Germline lookup yields CDR1 LGHDT and CDR2 YNNKEL (reference sequence). This CDR3 spans 13 amino acids. Here immunoSEQ multiplex PCR was the method, and the copy in TCRdb shows in-frame clones only, minus some. The sample records about 210,000 clones, about four fifths being singletons. The specimen was peripheral blood. The sequence was obtained from a woman aged 45-65 years with active or convalescent COVID-19. The chain recombines TRBV3-1 (or the pseudogene TRBV3-2) with TRBJ2-5; D call uncertain. CDR3 residues: CASSQEALETQYF. For the CDR3, the DNA is TGTGCCAGCAGCCAAGAAGCGTTAGAGACCCAGTACTTC.